This T cell receptor beta chain was profiled in a study of blood T cell repertoires in COVID-19. Study-wide context: Researchers got acute and convalescent COVID-19 samples from the United States, Italy and Spain. The cDNA or gDNA used as material had been derived from T cells, B-cell-depleted T cells, or PBMCs.

This clone was seen a single time. Clones were sequenced by immunoSEQ multiplex PCR, and TCRdb holds only the in-frame ones, with some missing. The sample lists under 200,000 clones, roughly 73% occurring once. Germline V gives CDR1 ENHRY, CDR2 SYGVKD. Deletions cut 3 bases from V and 0 bases from J, with 6 bases between. The CDR3 loop spans 14 amino acids. The material sequenced was peripheral blood. The source is a man between 65 and 79 years old with acute or convalescent COVID-19. The V and J genes are TRBV10-3 and TRBJ1-3, with unresolved D. This chain's CDR3 is CAISDRSSGNTIYF. The CDR3 region has the DNA TGTGCCATCAGTGACAGAAGCTCTGGAAACACCATATATTTT.